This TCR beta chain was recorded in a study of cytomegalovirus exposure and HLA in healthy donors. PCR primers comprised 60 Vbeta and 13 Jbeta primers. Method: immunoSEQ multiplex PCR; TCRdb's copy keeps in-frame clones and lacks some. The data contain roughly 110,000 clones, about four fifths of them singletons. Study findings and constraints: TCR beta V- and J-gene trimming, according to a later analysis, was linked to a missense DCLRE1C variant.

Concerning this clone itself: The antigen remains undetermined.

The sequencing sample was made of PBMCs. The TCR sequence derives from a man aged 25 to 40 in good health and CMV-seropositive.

As DNA, the CDR3 is TGTGCCAGCAGTTTATCGGGCGGAGGAGGGTATTCACCCCTCCACTTT. Encoded protein: CASSLSGGGGYSPLHF. The chain links TRBV27 to TRBJ1-6; D uncertain. This CDR3 region has 16 residues. V dropped 0 bases and J dropped 8 bases, with 14 bases sitting between them. Germline V CDR1 and CDR2: MNHEY, SMNVEV (reference sequence).